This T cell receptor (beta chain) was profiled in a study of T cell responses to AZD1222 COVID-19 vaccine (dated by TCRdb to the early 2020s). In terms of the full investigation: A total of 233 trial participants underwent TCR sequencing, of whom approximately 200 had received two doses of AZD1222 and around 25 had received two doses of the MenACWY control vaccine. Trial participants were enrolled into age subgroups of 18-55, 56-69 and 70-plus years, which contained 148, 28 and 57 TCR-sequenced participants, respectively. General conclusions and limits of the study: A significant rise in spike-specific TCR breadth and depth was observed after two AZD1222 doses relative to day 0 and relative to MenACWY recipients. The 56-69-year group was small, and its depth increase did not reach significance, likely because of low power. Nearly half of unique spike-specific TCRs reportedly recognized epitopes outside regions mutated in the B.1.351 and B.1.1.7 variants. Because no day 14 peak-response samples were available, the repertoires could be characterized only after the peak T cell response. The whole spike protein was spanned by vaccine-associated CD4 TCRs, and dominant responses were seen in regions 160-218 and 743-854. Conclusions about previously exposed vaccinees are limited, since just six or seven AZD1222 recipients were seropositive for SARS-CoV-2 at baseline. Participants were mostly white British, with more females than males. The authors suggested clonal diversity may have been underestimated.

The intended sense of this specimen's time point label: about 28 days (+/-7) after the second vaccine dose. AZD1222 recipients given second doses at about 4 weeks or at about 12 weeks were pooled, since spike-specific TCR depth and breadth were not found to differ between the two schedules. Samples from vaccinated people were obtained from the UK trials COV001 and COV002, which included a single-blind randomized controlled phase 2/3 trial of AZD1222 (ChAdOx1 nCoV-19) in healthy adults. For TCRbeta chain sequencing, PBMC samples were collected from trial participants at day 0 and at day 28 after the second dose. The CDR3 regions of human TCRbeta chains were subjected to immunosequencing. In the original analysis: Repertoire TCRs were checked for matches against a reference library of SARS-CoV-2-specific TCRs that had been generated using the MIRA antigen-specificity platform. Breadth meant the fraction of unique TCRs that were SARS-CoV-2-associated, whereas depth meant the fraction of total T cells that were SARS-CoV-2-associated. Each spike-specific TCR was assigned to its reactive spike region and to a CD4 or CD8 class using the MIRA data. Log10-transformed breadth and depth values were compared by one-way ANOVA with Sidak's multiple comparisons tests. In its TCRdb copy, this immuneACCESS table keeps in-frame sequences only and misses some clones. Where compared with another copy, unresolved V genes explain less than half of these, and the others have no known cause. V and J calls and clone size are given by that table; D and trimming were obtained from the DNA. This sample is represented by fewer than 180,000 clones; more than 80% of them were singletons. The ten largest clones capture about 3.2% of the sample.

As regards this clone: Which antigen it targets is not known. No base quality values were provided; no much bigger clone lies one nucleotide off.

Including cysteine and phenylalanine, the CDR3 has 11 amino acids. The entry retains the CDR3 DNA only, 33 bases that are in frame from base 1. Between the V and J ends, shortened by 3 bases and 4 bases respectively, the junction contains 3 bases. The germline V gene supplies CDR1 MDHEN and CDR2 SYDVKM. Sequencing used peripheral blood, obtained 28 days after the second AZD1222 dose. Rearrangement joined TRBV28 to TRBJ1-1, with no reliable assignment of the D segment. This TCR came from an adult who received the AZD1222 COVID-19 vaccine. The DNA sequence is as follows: TGTGCCAGCAGTTTCCGCACTGAAGCTTTCTTT. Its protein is CASSFRTEAFF. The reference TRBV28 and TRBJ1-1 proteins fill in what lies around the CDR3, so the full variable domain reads DVKVTQSSRYLVKRTGEKVFLECVQDMDHENMFWYRQDPGLGLRLIYFSYDVKMKEKGDIPEGYSVSREKKERFSLILESASTNQTSMYLCASSFRTEAFFGQGTRLTVV.